This T cell receptor (beta chain) was found in a study of blood T cell repertoires in COVID-19. On the study more broadly: Donors in the United States, Italy and Spain gave samples during acute or convalescent COVID-19.

V lost 1 base and J lost 3, with 12 bases in between. The CDR3 runs to 15 residues. Per germline, CDR1 LGHDT and CDR2 YNNKEL (reference sequence). Generated by immunoSEQ multiplex PCR, the TCRdb table keeps only in-frame clones and is missing some. Seen here are approximately 190,000 clones, 80% to 95% observed once, and the top ten hold 0.53%. Sequencing was carried out using peripheral blood. The chain couples TRBV3-1 (or the pseudogene TRBV3-2) to TRBJ1-1, with D possibly being TRBD1 (6 bases). This sequence originates from a man aged 45-65 years with acute or convalescent COVID-19. Here the CDR3 DNA reads TGTGCCAGCAGCCAAGTTCAGGGGTGGGACACTGAAGCTTTCTTT. This sequence encodes CASSQVQGWDTEAFF.